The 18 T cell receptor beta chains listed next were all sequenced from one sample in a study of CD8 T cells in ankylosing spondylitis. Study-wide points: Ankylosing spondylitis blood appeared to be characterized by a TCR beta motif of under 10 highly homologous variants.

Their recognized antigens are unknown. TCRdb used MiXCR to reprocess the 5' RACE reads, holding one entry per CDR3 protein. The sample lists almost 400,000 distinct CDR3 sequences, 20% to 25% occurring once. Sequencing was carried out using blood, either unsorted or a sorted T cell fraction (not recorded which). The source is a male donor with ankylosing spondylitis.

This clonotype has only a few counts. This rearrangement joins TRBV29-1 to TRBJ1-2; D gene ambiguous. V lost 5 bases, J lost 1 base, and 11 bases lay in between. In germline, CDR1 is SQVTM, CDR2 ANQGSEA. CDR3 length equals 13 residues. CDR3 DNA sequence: TGCAGCGTTCCAGGACCTTTTAACTATGGCTACACCTTC. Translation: CSVPGPFNYGYTF.

The CDR3 here is CASSLSGRAYEQYF. The CDR3 nucleotides read TGTGCCAGCAGTTTATCGGGACGGGCCTACGAGCAGTACTTC. The rearrangement links TRBV27 to TRBJ2-7; D might be TRBD1 or TRBD2, each matching 5 bases. This CDR3 region has 14 residues. Germline lookup yields CDR1 MNHEY and CDR2 SMNVEV (reference sequence). V shed 0 bases and J shed 2 bases, with 8 bases lying between them.

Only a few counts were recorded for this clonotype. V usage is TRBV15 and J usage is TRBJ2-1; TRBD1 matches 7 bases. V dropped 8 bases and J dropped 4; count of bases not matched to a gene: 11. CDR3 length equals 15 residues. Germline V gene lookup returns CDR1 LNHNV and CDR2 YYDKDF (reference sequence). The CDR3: CATSFNRGPYNEQFF. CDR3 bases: TGTGCCACCTCCTTCAACAGGGGCCCGTACAATGAGCAGTTCTTC.

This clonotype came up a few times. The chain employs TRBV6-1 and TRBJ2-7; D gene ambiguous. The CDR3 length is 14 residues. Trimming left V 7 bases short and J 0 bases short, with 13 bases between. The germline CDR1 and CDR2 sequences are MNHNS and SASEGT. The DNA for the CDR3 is TGTGCCAGCAAGGGCGGATTATACTCCTACGAGCAGTACTTC. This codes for CASKGGLYSYEQYF.

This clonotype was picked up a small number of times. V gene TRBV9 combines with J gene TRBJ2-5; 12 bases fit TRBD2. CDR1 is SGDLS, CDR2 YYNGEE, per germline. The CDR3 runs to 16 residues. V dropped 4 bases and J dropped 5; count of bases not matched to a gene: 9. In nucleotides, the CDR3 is TGTGCCAGCAGCACCTCTAGCGGGAGGGCCGTTGAGACCCAGTACTTC. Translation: CASSTSSGRAVETQYF.

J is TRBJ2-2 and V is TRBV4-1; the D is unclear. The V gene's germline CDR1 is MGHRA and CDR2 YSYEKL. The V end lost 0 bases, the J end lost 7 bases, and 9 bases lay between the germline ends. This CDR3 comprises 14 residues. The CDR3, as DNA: TGCGCCAGCAGCCAAGAAGAGTGGGACGGGGAGCTGTTTTTT. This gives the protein CASSQEEWDGELFF.

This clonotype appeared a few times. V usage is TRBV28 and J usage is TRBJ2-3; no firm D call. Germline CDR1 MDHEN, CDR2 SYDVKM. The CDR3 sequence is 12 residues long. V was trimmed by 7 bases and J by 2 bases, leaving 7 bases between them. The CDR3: CASKSTTDTQYF. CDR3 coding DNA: TGTGCCAGCAAGTCAACCACAGATACGCAGTATTTT.

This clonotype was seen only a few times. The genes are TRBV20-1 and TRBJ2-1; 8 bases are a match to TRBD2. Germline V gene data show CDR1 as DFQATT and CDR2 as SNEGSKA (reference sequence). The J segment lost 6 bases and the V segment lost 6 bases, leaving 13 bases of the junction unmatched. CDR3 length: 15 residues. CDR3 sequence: CSARPLAGNGNEQFF. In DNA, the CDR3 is TGCAGTGCCCGCCCCTTAGCGGGAAATGGCAATGAGCAGTTCTTC.

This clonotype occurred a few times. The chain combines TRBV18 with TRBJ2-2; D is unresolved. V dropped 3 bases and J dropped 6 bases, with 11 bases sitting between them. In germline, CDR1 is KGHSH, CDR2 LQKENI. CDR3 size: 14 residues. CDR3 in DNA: TGTGCCAGCTCACCTTTGAGTCGAGCCGGGGAGCTGTTTTTT. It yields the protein CASSPLSRAGELFF.

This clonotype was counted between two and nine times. The CDR3 loop is CSVRGGVLGTDTQYF. The CDR3 bases are TGCAGTGTTAGGGGTGGGGTTTTGGGCACAGATACGCAGTATTTT. J is TRBJ2-3 and V is TRBV20-1; maybe TRBD1 (5 bases). Germline V gene sequence: CDR1 DFQATT, CDR2 SNEGSKA (reference sequence). V lost 7 bases and J lost 1, with 18 bases in between. The CDR3 loop spans 15 amino acids.

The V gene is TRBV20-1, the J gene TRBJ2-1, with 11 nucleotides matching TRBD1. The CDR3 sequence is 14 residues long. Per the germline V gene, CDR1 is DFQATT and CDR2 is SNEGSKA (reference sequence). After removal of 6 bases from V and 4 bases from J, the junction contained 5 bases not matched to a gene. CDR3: CSAWTGGAYNEQFF. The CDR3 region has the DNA TGCAGTGCGTGGACAGGGGGCGCGTACAATGAGCAGTTCTTC.

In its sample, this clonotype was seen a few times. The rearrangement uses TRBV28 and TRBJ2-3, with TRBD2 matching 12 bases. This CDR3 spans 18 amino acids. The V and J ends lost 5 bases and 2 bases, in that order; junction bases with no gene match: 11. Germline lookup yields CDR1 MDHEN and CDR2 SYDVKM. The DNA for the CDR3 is TGTGCCAGCAGTACCCCGGTCGGACTAGCGGGGAACACAGATACGCAGTATTTT. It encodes CASSTPVGLAGNTDTQYF.

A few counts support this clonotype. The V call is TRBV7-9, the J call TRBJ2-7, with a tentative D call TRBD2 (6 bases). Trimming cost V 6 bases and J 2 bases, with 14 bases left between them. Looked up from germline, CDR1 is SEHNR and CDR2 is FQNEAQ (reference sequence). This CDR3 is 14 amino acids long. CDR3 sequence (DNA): TGTGCCAGCAGGGCCGACGGGGGTCCCTACGAGCAGTACTTC. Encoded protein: CASRADGGPYEQYF.

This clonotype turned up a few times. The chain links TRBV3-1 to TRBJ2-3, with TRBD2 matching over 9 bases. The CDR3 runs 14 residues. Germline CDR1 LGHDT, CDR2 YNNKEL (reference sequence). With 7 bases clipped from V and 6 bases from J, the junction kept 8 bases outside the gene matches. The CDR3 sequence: CASIHSGRLDTQYF. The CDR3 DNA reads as TGTGCCAGCATTCATAGCGGGAGACTGGATACGCAGTATTTT.

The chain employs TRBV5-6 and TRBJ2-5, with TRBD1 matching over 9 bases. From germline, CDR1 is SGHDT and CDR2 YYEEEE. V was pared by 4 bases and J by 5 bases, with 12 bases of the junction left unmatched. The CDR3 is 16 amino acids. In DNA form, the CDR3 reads TGTGCCAGCAGCGCTAATCCGGGACAGGGAAGGGAGACCCAGTACTTC. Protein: CASSANPGQGRETQYF.

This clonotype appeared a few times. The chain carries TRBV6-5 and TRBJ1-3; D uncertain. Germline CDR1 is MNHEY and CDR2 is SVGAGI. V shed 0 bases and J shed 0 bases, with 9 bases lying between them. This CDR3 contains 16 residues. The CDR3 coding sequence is TGTGCCAGCAGTTACTCCCATACTGACTCTGGAAACACCATATATTTT. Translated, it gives CASSYSHTDSGNTIYF.

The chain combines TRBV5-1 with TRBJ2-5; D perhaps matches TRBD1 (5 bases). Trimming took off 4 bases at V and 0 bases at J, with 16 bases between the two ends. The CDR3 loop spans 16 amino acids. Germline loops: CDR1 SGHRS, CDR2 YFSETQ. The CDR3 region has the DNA TGCGCCAGCAGCGATCAGGGCCCAAAGTACCAAGAGACCCAGTACTTC. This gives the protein CASSDQGPKYQETQYF.

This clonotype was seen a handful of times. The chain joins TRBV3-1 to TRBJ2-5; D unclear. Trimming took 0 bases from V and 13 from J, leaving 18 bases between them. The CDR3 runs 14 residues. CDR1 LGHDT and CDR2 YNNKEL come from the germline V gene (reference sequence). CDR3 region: CASSQDSDGRPRYF. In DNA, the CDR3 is TGTGCCAGCAGCCAAGATAGTGACGGCCGTCCTCGGTACTTC.